This TCR beta chain stems from a study of blood T cell repertoires in COVID-19. This clone showed up just a few times. Per the study methods: Reference gene primer amplification in the assay estimated nucleated cell counts. Assay used: immunoSEQ multiplex PCR; TCRdb lists only in-frame clones, some missing. V and J calls and clone size are copied from that table; D and trimming were computed from the DNA. The sample shows around 300,000 clones, 88% of them seen only once. Germline V CDR1 and CDR2: SEHNR, FQNEAQ (reference sequence). There are 12 residues in the CDR3. V gave up 0 bases and J gave up 8 bases, with 7 bases separating them.

The material sequenced was PBMCs or T cells enriched from blood (not recorded which). The rearrangement joins TRBV7-9 to TRBJ1-2; D remains ambiguous. The receptor's source is a man aged 30-40 years who had recovered from COVID-19. CDR3 sequence (DNA): TGTGCCAGCAGCTTAGCCCTATACGGCTACACCTTC. Protein sequence: CASSLALYGYTF.